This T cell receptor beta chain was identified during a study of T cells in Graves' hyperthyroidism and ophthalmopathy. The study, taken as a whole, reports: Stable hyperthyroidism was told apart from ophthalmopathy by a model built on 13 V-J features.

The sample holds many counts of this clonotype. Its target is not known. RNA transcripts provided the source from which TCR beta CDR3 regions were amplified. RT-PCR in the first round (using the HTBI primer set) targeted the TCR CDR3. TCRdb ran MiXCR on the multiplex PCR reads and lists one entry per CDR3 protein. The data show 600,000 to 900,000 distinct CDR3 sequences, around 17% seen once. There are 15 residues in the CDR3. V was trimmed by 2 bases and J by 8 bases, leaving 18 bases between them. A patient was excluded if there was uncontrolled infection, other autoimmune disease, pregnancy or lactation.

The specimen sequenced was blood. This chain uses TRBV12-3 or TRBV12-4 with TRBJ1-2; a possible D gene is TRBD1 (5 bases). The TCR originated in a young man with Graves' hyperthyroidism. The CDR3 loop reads CASSLLQAGRGGYTF. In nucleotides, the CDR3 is TGTGCCAGCAGTTTACTCCAGGCCGGGCGGGGGGGCTACACCTTC.